One T cell receptor beta chain is described in this entry. The data were taken from a study of blood T cell repertoires in COVID-19. Study details: Both acute and convalescent COVID-19 samples were obtained from the United States, Italy and Spain. The cDNA or gDNA used as material had been derived from T cells, B-cell-depleted T cells, or PBMCs.

Source study methods: Reference gene primers were amplified, and this amplification served to estimate nucleated cell counts. Profiling relied on immunoSEQ multiplex PCR, and the TCRdb table lists in-frame clones only, not all of them. That table gives V, J and clone size, and the DNA gave D and trimming. This sample yields about 180,000 clones, of which around 76% are seen a single time; about 8.4% belongs to the top ten. The length of the CDR3 is 19 residues. CDR1 and CDR2 from the germline V gene are MNHEY and SVGEGT. Trimming removed 5 bases from V and 1 base from J, with 27 bases in between. This chain uses TRBV6-2 or TRBV6-3 with TRBJ2-7; possibly TRBD2 for D (6 bases). The sample taken for sequencing was peripheral blood. The clonotype was recovered from a woman between 70 and 85 years old with acute or convalescent COVID-19. The CDR3 reads CASSQSPTWGQRVSYEQYF. CDR3 DNA sequence: TGTGCCAGCAGTCAATCTCCCACTTGGGGTCAGCGGGTTTCCTACGAGCAGTACTTC.